The next 18 T cell receptor beta chains were all read from a single sample in a study of blood T cell repertoires in COVID-19. Produced via immunoSEQ multiplex PCR; TCRdb's table is partial and in-frame only. The profile covers 120,000 or so clones, with almost 90% appearing a single time and about 4% taken by the ten largest. The sequenced material came from peripheral blood. The receptors were sampled from a woman aged 55-70 years with COVID-19, enrolled during active disease.

V and J are TRBV15 and TRBJ1-6; unclear D gene. The germline V and J ends were trimmed by 8 bases and 10 bases, with 15 bases remaining between them. The germline CDR1 and CDR2 sequences are LNHNV and YYDKDF (reference sequence). This CDR3 is built from 13 residues. The CDR3 sequence: CATQRIKDSPLHF. DNA for the CDR3: TGTGCCACCCAGCGGATTAAGGACTCACCCCTCCACTTT.

The genes are TRBV5-4 and TRBJ1-4; 7 bases map to TRBD1. Germline V CDR1 and CDR2: SGHNT, YYREEE (reference sequence). V dropped 4 bases and J dropped 0; count of bases not matched to a gene: 6. CDR3 length equals 16 residues. The CDR3: CASSTRQGATNEKLFF. The CDR3 region has the DNA TGTGCCAGCAGCACCCGACAGGGCGCAACTAATGAAAAACTGTTTTTT.

V usage is TRBV10-3 and J usage is TRBJ1-1; perhaps TRBD1 as D (6 bases). This CDR3 is 12 amino acids long. The V gene lost 7 bases and the J gene lost 8 bases, with 14 bases spanning the gap. The germline gives CDR1 ENHRY, CDR2 SYGVKD. CDR3 sequence reads: CAITTRGGEAFF. The CDR3 nucleotides read TGTGCCATCACCACGAGGGGGGGGGAAGCTTTCTTT.

The V and J genes are TRBV14 and TRBJ2-7, with 7 nucleotides matching TRBD1. The CDR3 spans 14 residues. Germline V gives CDR1 SGHDN, CDR2 FVKESK. The J segment lost 4 bases and the V segment lost 1 base, leaving 4 bases of the junction unmatched. DNA for the CDR3: TGTGCCAGCAGCCAAGGGACAGGTGGTTACGAGCAGTACTTC. Protein product: CASSQGTGGYEQYF.

This chain joins TRBV14 and TRBJ2-2, with TRBD1 identical over 8 bases. CDR1 is SGHDN, CDR2 FVKESK, per germline. This CDR3 region has 16 residues. V was pared by 4 bases and J by 4 bases, with 8 bases of the junction left unmatched. The CDR3 bases are TGTGCCAGCAGCCCACAGGGGGATATGGGCACCGGGGAGCTGTTTTTT. As protein: CASSPQGDMGTGELFF.

V usage is TRBV10-3 and J usage is TRBJ1-5; D gene ambiguous. The germline CDR1 and CDR2 sequences are ENHRY and SYGVKD. Deletions cut 6 bases from V and 5 bases from J, with 11 bases between. The CDR3 has 13 amino acids. The CDR3 spells CAISGKSDQPQHF. CDR3 in DNA: TGTGCCATCAGCGGGAAGAGCGATCAGCCCCAGCATTTT.

V gene TRBV4-3 combines with J gene TRBJ1-2; D may be TRBD1 (5 bases). Deletions cut 1 base from V and 7 bases from J, with 13 bases between. The V gene's germline CDR1 is LGHNA and CDR2 YSLEER. The length of the CDR3 is 14 residues. CDR3 region: CASSQGWGQSGYTF. CDR3 in DNA: TGCGCCAGCAGCCAAGGTTGGGGCCAGTCTGGCTACACCTTC.

This CDR3 is CASSPPDRAYNEQFF. CDR3 coding DNA: TGTGCCAGCTCACCACCGGACAGGGCCTACAATGAGCAGTTCTTC. V gene TRBV18 combines with J gene TRBJ2-1, with TRBD1 matching over 8 bases. Germline CDR1 KGHSH, CDR2 LQKENI. This CDR3 has 15 amino acids. The V segment lost 0 bases and the J segment 2 bases; nucleotides outside the gene matches: 0.

The J gene is TRBJ1-5, the V gene TRBV7-2; TRBD1 is a possible D gene (5 bases). The CDR3 loop spans 15 amino acids. Trimming cost V 5 bases and J 6 bases, with 17 bases left between them. The V gene's germline CDR1 is SGHTA and CDR2 FQGNSA. CDR3 residues: CASSPRKGSGQPQHF. As DNA, the CDR3 is TGTGCCAGCAGCCCCCGTAAGGGGTCCGGTCAGCCCCAGCATTTT. The full variable domain, in which reference TRBV7-2 and TRBJ1-5 provide the parts outside the CDR3, is GAGVSQSPSNKVTEKGKDVELRCDPISGHTALYWYRQSLGQGLEFLIYFQGNSAPDKSGLPSDRFSAERTGGSVSTLTIQRTQQEDSAVYLCASSPRKGSGQPQHFGDGTRLSIL.

This chain joins TRBV4-1 and TRBJ2-5; 8 bases line up with TRBD1. This CDR3 has 17 amino acids. CDR1 and CDR2 (germline): MGHRA, YSYEKL. Germline trimming cut 1 base from V and 1 base from J; bases unmatched to any gene: 8. CDR3 in amino acids: CASSQARTGGIQETQYF. The CDR3 DNA reads TGCGCCAGCAGCCAAGCCCGAACAGGGGGGATCCAAGAGACCCAGTACTTC.

Written as DNA, the CDR3 is TGTGCCAGTAGTCAACAGGGGCCCTCCTACGAGCAGTACTTC. Amino acid sequence: CASSQQGPSYEQYF. This chain connects TRBV19 to TRBJ2-7; 7 bases match TRBD1. There are 14 residues in the CDR3. Germline assignment: CDR1 LNHDA and CDR2 SQIVND (reference sequence). The junction had 4 bases not matched to a gene; V was cut back by 5 bases and J by 0 bases.

The V gene is TRBV9, the J gene TRBJ2-1; 11 bases are shared with TRBD2. In germline, CDR1 is SGDLS, CDR2 YYNGEE. The CDR3 contains 17 residues. J lost 7 bases, V lost 2 bases, and 11 bases had no gene match. The CDR3 reads CASSVLNLAGGRNEQFF. As DNA, the CDR3 is TGTGCCAGCAGCGTTTTGAATCTAGCGGGGGGCCGAAATGAGCAGTTCTTC.

The rearrangement links TRBV5-1 to TRBJ1-2; D unclear. In germline, CDR1 is SGHRS, CDR2 YFSETQ. Deletions cut 0 bases from V and 7 bases from J, with 7 bases between. This CDR3 region has 12 residues. The DNA of the CDR3 is TGCGCCAGCAGCTTGGGCTACTCTGGCTACACCTTC. Its translation: CASSLGYSGYTF. The variable domain in full, with the rest retrieved from reference TRBV5-1 and TRBJ1-2, is KAGVTQTPRYLIKTRGQQVTLSCSPISGHRSVSWYQQTPGQGLQFLFEYFSETQRNKGNFPGRFSGRQFSNSRSEMNVSTLELGDSALYLCASSLGYSGYTFGSGTRLTVV.

The chain combines TRBV30 with TRBJ2-5; unclear D gene. V was pared by 2 bases and J by 2 bases, with 12 bases between. The V gene's germline CDR1 is GTSNPN and CDR2 SVGIG (reference sequence). The CDR3 loop spans 14 amino acids. The CDR3: CAWSPKEYQETQYF. The CDR3 region has the DNA TGTGCCTGGAGTCCAAAGGAGTATCAAGAGACCCAGTACTTC.

This clone was recorded once. The rearrangement joins TRBV20-1 to TRBJ2-4; 15 bases are shared with TRBD2. This CDR3 region has 17 residues. Germline assignment: CDR1 DFQATT and CDR2 SNEGSKA (reference sequence). With 3 bases clipped from V and 12 bases from J, the junction kept 15 bases outside the gene matches. The CDR3 region is CSASRRTSGGALKAQYF. Here the CDR3 DNA reads TGCAGTGCTAGTCGCCGGACTAGCGGGGGGGCCCTGAAGGCTCAGTACTTC.

J is TRBJ1-1 and V is TRBV10-3, with D uncertain. The germline gives CDR1 ENHRY, CDR2 SYGVKD. V was shortened by 4 bases and J by 1 base, with 7 bases between the two germline ends. CDR3 length: 13 amino acids. The CDR3 sequence is CAISGGENTEAFF. The CDR3, as DNA: TGTGCCATCAGTGGCGGGGAGAACACTGAAGCTTTCTTT.

CDR3 residues: CASSQAKGHRETQYF. In DNA, the CDR3 is TGTGCCAGCAGCCAAGCGAAAGGGCACAGGGAGACCCAGTACTTC. This rearrangement joins TRBV14 to TRBJ2-5, with D perhaps TRBD1 (5 bases). V shed 1 base and J shed 5 bases, with 14 bases lying between them. This CDR3 has 15 residues. Per germline, CDR1 SGHDN and CDR2 FVKESK.

The V gene is TRBV7-9, the J gene TRBJ1-5, with no clear D. Germline CDR1 SEHNR, CDR2 FQNEAQ (reference sequence). The CDR3 runs 13 residues. Trimming pared 5 bases from V and 0 bases from J, leaving 5 bases between. The CDR3 spells CASSRFSNQPQHF. Written as DNA, the CDR3 is TGTGCCAGCAGCCGGTTTAGCAATCAGCCCCAGCATTTT.